A selection of T cell receptor beta chains follows, all from one sample in a study of Ad26.COV2.S vaccination and SARS-CoV-2 variants. Data came from immunoSEQ multiplex PCR; TCRdb stores just in-frame clones and leaves some out. Of 400,000 to 500,000 clones listed, about 91% are singletons. This material consisted of peripheral blood, taken in a trial of Ad26.COV2.S vaccine versus placebo. The receptor source for this set is a person aged 18-65 years who received the Ad26.COV2.S COVID-19 vaccine or a placebo. Each CDR3 is given with its conserved first and last residue. D genes are given only for firm matches. Expanded clones are given a class, and other clones once, few, many or no size at all.

CDR3nt: TGTGCCAGCAGCCAAGACCGGGACAGGGCCAATGAGCAGTTCTTC; CDR3aa: CASSQDRDRANEQFF; j_gene: TRBJ2-1; v_gene: TRBV3-1/TRBV3-2; d_gene: TRBD1; abundance: NA
CDR3nt: TGCAGCGTTGAAACTGTCCGAGGGACTGCCGAATTAAGCTCCTACAATGAGCAGTTCTTC; CDR3aa: CSVETVRGTAELSSYNEQFF; j_gene: TRBJ2-1; v_gene: TRBV29-1; d_gene: NA; abundance: NA
CDR3nt: TGTGCCAGCAGTTACTCGACGGTAACGTACCAAGAGACCCAGTACTTC; CDR3aa: CASSYSTVTYQETQYF; j_gene: TRBJ2-5; v_gene: TRBV6-5; d_gene: NA; abundance: NA
CDR3nt: TGTGCCAGCAGTCTACCGACGGCCGAGAACACTGAAGCTTTCTTT; CDR3aa: CASSLPTAENTEAFF; j_gene: TRBJ1-1; v_gene: TRBV5-6; d_gene: NA; abundance: once
CDR3nt: TGTGCCAGCAGCCGCACCGGGACAGGGGCCTCCTACGAGCAGTACTTC; CDR3aa: CASSRTGTGASYEQYF; j_gene: TRBJ2-7; v_gene: TRBV5-4; d_gene: TRBD1; abundance: NA
CDR3nt: TGCGCCAGCAGCCAAGATCCACCAGGGGGTGAATATGGCGGGGAGCTGTTTTTT; CDR3aa: CASSQDPPGGEYGGELFF; j_gene: TRBJ2-2; v_gene: TRBV4-3; d_gene: TRBD1; abundance: NA
CDR3nt: TGTGCCAGCAGCCCAGGGACAGGGGGATACAATCAGCCCCAGCATTTT; CDR3aa: CASSPGTGGYNQPQHF; j_gene: TRBJ1-5; v_gene: TRBV4-2; d_gene: TRBD1; abundance: NA
CDR3nt: TGTGCCAGCAGCGTATTGGGACAGGGGGCCGGGGAGCTGTTTTTT; CDR3aa: CASSVLGQGAGELFF; j_gene: TRBJ2-2; v_gene: TRBV9; d_gene: TRBD1; abundance: NA
CDR3nt: TGTGCCAGCAACCCCTGGACAGGGGACGAGCAGTACTTC; CDR3aa: CASNPWTGDEQYF; j_gene: TRBJ2-7; v_gene: TRBV5-6; d_gene: TRBD1; abundance: NA
CDR3nt: TGTGCCAGCAGCCCCAGGTTGGAGGGCAAAAACATTCAGTACTTC; CDR3aa: CASSPRLEGKNIQYF; j_gene: TRBJ2-4; v_gene: TRBV7-2; d_gene: NA; abundance: NA
CDR3nt: TGTGCCAGCAGCCCCGATCCGCCCCGGAAACTGTTTTTT; CDR3aa: CASSPDPPRKLFF; j_gene: TRBJ1-4; v_gene: TRBV4-2; d_gene: NA; abundance: NA
CDR3nt: TGCGCCAGCAGAGAAGAGACCCAGTACTTC; CDR3aa: CASREETQYF; j_gene: TRBJ2-5; v_gene: TRBV10-1; d_gene: NA; abundance: NA
CDR3nt: TGTGCCAGCAGTGGGAGAGGTGTGTCTACGCAGTATTTT; CDR3aa: CASSGRGVSTQYF; j_gene: TRBJ2-3; v_gene: TRBV27; d_gene: NA; abundance: NA
CDR3nt: TGTGCCAGCAGCCCGTTACTCGGGCGGATGTTTTTT; CDR3aa: CASSPLLGRMFF; j_gene: TRBJ2-2; v_gene: TRBV7-6; d_gene: NA; abundance: few
CDR3nt: TGTGCCACCAGCCGGGGGTACACTGAAGCTTTCTTT; CDR3aa: CATSRGYTEAFF; j_gene: TRBJ1-1; v_gene: TRBV15; d_gene: NA; abundance: NA
CDR3nt: TGTGCCACCCGGACCGGCTCTAGCGGGGGTTACAATGAGCAGTTCTTC; CDR3aa: CATRTGSSGGYNEQFF; j_gene: TRBJ2-1; v_gene: TRBV28; d_gene: TRBD2; abundance: NA
CDR3nt: TGTGCCAGCAGCTTGAAGCGGGAGACCGGGGAGCTGTTTTTT; CDR3aa: CASSLKRETGELFF; j_gene: TRBJ2-2; v_gene: TRBV7-3; d_gene: TRBD2; abundance: NA
CDR3nt: TGTGCCAGCAGCCCTGACAGGGGCCCTTGCCTTTTT; CDR3aa: CASSPDRGPCLF; j_gene: TRBJ2-3; v_gene: TRBV7-9; d_gene: TRBD1; abundance: NA
CDR3nt: TGTGCCATCGGACAGGGATACATTCAGTACTTC; CDR3aa: CAIGQGYIQYF; j_gene: TRBJ2-4; v_gene: TRBV2; d_gene: TRBD1; abundance: NA
CDR3nt: TGCGCCAGCAGCCAAGACACCGAGACGGGGAACACCGGGGAGCTGTTTTTT; CDR3aa: CASSQDTETGNTGELFF; j_gene: TRBJ2-2; v_gene: TRBV4-1; d_gene: NA; abundance: NA
CDR3nt: TGTGCCAGCAGCCTCCAACCAGGGGCCACAGATACGCAGTATTTT; CDR3aa: CASSLQPGATDTQYF; j_gene: TRBJ2-3; v_gene: TRBV3-1/TRBV3-2; d_gene: NA; abundance: NA
CDR3nt: TGTGCCAGCAGTCCCGGACAGGGCAATCAGCCCCAGCATTTT; CDR3aa: CASSPGQGNQPQHF; j_gene: TRBJ1-5; v_gene: TRBV11-2; d_gene: TRBD1; abundance: NA
CDR3nt: TGTGCCAGCACCGGCTATGGCTACACCTTC; CDR3aa: CASTGYGYTF; j_gene: TRBJ1-2; v_gene: TRBV6-5; d_gene: NA; abundance: NA
CDR3nt: TGTGCCAGCAGCCAAGATAGCGGGAGAGTCGGTACGCAGTATTTT; CDR3aa: CASSQDSGRVGTQYF; j_gene: TRBJ2-3; v_gene: TRBV4-2; d_gene: TRBD2; abundance: NA
CDR3nt: TGTGCCAGCCCGCTAGAAACGATCTCGAACTATGGCTACACCTTC; CDR3aa: CASPLETISNYGYTF; j_gene: TRBJ1-2; v_gene: TRBV2; d_gene: NA; abundance: NA
CDR3nt: TGTGCCAGCAGCCCCCAGGGTTATGGCTACACCTTC; CDR3aa: CASSPQGYGYTF; j_gene: TRBJ1-2; v_gene: TRBV7-9; d_gene: NA; abundance: once
CDR3nt: TGTGCCAGCAGTTATCAGGGGCGAACTGGAAACACCATATATTTT; CDR3aa: CASSYQGRTGNTIYF; j_gene: TRBJ1-3; v_gene: TRBV6-5; d_gene: NA; abundance: once
CDR3nt: TGTGCCAGCAGTTTACCCACGGACAGGGGTGATACTGAAGCTTTCTTT; CDR3aa: CASSLPTDRGDTEAFF; j_gene: TRBJ1-1; v_gene: TRBV11-3; d_gene: TRBD1; abundance: NA
CDR3nt: TGCGCCAGCAGCCAAGACGTAGCGGGGGGCCTAAAGACCCAGTACTTC; CDR3aa: CASSQDVAGGLKTQYF; j_gene: TRBJ2-5; v_gene: TRBV4-3; d_gene: TRBD2; abundance: NA
CDR3nt: TGTGCCAGCTCACCGGACAGGGGGCACTACGAGCAGTACTTC; CDR3aa: CASSPDRGHYEQYF; j_gene: TRBJ2-7; v_gene: TRBV18; d_gene: TRBD1; abundance: NA
CDR3nt: TGTGCTAGTGGTTTGGACCCCGGGACAGGGACCACAGATACGCAGTATTTT; CDR3aa: CASGLDPGTGTTDTQYF; j_gene: TRBJ2-3; v_gene: TRBV12-5; d_gene: TRBD1; abundance: NA
CDR3nt: TGTGCCAGTAGTCAATCAGGACAGGGGAACACTGAAGCTTTCTTT; CDR3aa: CASSQSGQGNTEAFF; j_gene: TRBJ1-1; v_gene: TRBV19; d_gene: TRBD1; abundance: NA
CDR3nt: TGTGCCAGCAGTGCGACAGGGGCCCGTTCCGAGCAGTACTTC; CDR3aa: CASSATGARSEQYF; j_gene: TRBJ2-7; v_gene: TRBV25-1; d_gene: TRBD1; abundance: NA
CDR3nt: TGTGCCAGCGGTCGGGAGTACACCAACTATGGCTACACCTTC; CDR3aa: CASGREYTNYGYTF; j_gene: TRBJ1-2; v_gene: TRBV2; d_gene: NA; abundance: NA
CDR3nt: TGTGCCAGCACGGTCCAAGAGACCCAGTACTTC; CDR3aa: CASTVQETQYF; j_gene: TRBJ2-5; v_gene: TRBV2; d_gene: NA; abundance: NA
CDR3nt: TGTGCCAGCGCCGCCGGGACAGGGAGCAATCAGCCCCAGCATTTT; CDR3aa: CASAAGTGSNQPQHF; j_gene: TRBJ1-5; v_gene: TRBV6-5; d_gene: TRBD1; abundance: NA
CDR3nt: TGTGCCGCGACCCCAGTTATGAACACTGAAGCTTTCTTT; CDR3aa: CAATPVMNTEAFF; j_gene: TRBJ1-1; v_gene: TRBV2; d_gene: NA; abundance: NA